A single sample gave rise to the 30 T cell receptor beta chains below, sequenced in a study of blood T cell repertoires in COVID-19. Profiled with immunoSEQ multiplex PCR; TCRdb holds only in-frame clones, not every one. Of 85,000 to 95,000 clones in the sample, roughly nine tenths are singletons; the top ten hold about 5%. The sample consisted of peripheral blood. These TCRs come from a man between 60 and 75 years old with COVID-19, enrolled during active disease.

V gene TRBV7-9 combines with J gene TRBJ1-6, with D unclear. The CDR3 runs to 13 residues. The V end lost 1 base, the J end lost 10 bases, and 8 bases lay between the germline ends. The germline CDR1 and CDR2 sequences are SEHNR and FQNEAQ (reference sequence). The CDR3 sequence: CASSLDGESPLHF. The CDR3 coding sequence is TGTGCCAGCAGCTTAGACGGGGAGTCACCCCTCCACTTT.

This clone came up once. CDR3 sequence reads: CASSPLPAALTGELFF. The CDR3 bases are TGTGCCAGCTCACCACTTCCAGCGGCCCTCACCGGGGAGCTGTTTTTT. The V and J genes are TRBV18 and TRBJ2-2; a possible D gene is TRBD2 (5 bases). Germline V lookup: CDR1 KGHSH, CDR2 LQKENI. The CDR3 length is 16 residues. Deletions cut 1 base from V and 4 bases from J, with 13 bases between.

This chain uses TRBV5-1 with TRBJ2-3, with a tentative D call TRBD2 (6 bases). V was pared by 1 base and J by 2 bases, with 11 bases between. The CDR3 totals 15 residues. CDR1 is SGHRS and CDR2 is YFSETQ in the germline V gene. This CDR3 reads CASSLRTKNTDTQYF. The CDR3 DNA reads TGCGCCAGCAGCTTGCGGACTAAGAACACAGATACGCAGTATTTT.

V usage is TRBV24-1 and J usage is TRBJ1-2; D is uncertain. V dropped 8 bases and J dropped 8 bases, with 17 bases sitting between them. The CDR3 runs 13 residues. Per germline, CDR1 KGHDR and CDR2 SFDVKD. The CDR3 bases are TGTGCCACCACTGGGTCCCACGGCGGCGGCTACACCTTC. The encoded protein is CATTGSHGGGYTF.

V usage is TRBV6-1 and J usage is TRBJ1-2, with 7 bases aligning to TRBD1. Trimming at V came to 6 bases and at J to 2 bases, leaving 6 bases not matched to a gene. This CDR3 spans 14 amino acids. Germline assignment: CDR1 MNHNS and CDR2 SASEGT. Here the CDR3 DNA reads TGTGCCAGCAGCTCCGGGACAGCGAACTATGGCTACACCTTC. The encoded protein is CASSSGTANYGYTF.

The chain uses TRBV2 and TRBJ2-2; perhaps TRBD2 as D (7 bases). This CDR3 comprises 19 residues. CDR1 and CDR2 (germline): SNHLY, FYNNEI. Between the trimmed V and J ends, which lost 6 bases and 1 base, there was a span of 24 bases. For the CDR3, the DNA is TGTGCCAGCAGGGCAAAGGGGGGGGCCCTTAGTTGGAACACCGGGGAGCTGTTTTTT. It is translated as CASRAKGGALSWNTGELFF.

The chain employs TRBV6-6 and TRBJ2-7; 14 bases fit TRBD2. Germline V gene sequence: CDR1 MNHNY, CDR2 SVGAGI (reference sequence). The CDR3 length is 15 residues. V shed 4 bases, J shed 5 bases, and the junction held 4 bases outside the gene matches. The CDR3 loop is CASSSGTSGSNEQYF. CDR3 bases: TGTGCCAGCAGTTCCGGGACTAGCGGGAGTAACGAGCAGTACTTC.

The V gene is TRBV7-3, the J gene TRBJ2-3, with D possibly TRBD1 on 6 matching bases. This CDR3 spans 14 amino acids. The V and J ends lost 6 bases and 2 bases respectively, with 12 bases between them. Germline assignment: CDR1 SGHTA and CDR2 FQGTGA. CDR3 protein: CASSPRGDTDTQYF. The CDR3 nucleotides read TGTGCCAGCAGTCCCAGGGGAGACACAGATACGCAGTATTTT.

The rearrangement uses TRBV5-1 and TRBJ1-4; D call uncertain. V gave up 2 bases and J gave up 2 bases, with 7 bases separating them. CDR1 and CDR2 (germline): SGHRS, YFSETQ. The CDR3 length is 14 residues. The CDR3 DNA is TGCGCCAGCAGCTTCGGGATTACTAATGAAAAACTGTTTTTT. It codes for CASSFGITNEKLFF.

The V call is TRBV30, the J call TRBJ2-6; no firm D call. The germline V gene encodes CDR1 GTSNPN and CDR2 SVGIG (reference sequence). CDR3 length: 16 residues. V was trimmed by 3 bases and J by 2 bases, leaving 14 bases between them. The DNA for the CDR3 is TGTGCCTGGAGCATAACGAAGCTGACTGGGGCCAACGTCCTGACTTTC. This encodes CAWSITKLTGANVLTF.

The chain's CDR3 is CASSGAGAINEQFF. CDR3 in DNA: TGTGCCAGCAGTGGAGCGGGAGCCATCAATGAGCAGTTCTTC. The V and J genes are TRBV28 and TRBJ2-1; 8 bases fit TRBD2. The CDR3 sequence is 14 residues long. Trimming cost V 5 bases and J 6 bases; bases outside gene matches: 6. Germline V gene sequence: CDR1 MDHEN, CDR2 SYDVKM.

This rearrangement joins TRBV5-4 to TRBJ1-2; TRBD1 might be the D (5 bases). Trimming shortened V by 2 bases and J by 0 bases, and 8 bases separated the two germline ends. The germline CDR1 and CDR2 sequences are SGHNT and YYREEE (reference sequence). There are 14 residues in the CDR3. The CDR3 coding sequence is TGTGCCAGCAGCTTAGGAGGGGCTAACTATGGCTACACCTTC. Its protein is CASSLGGANYGYTF.

The chain is built from TRBV19 and TRBJ1-4; a possible D gene is TRBD1 (6 bases). The V end lost 9 bases, the J end lost 3 bases, and 14 bases lay between the germline ends. Germline V gives CDR1 LNHDA, CDR2 SQIVND (reference sequence). CDR3 length equals 14 residues. The chain's CDR3 is CASTEGGSNEKLFF. For the CDR3, the DNA is TGTGCCAGCACTGAGGGGGGGTCTAATGAAAAACTGTTTTTT. Drawing the rest from reference TRBV19 and TRBJ1-4, the complete variable domain is DGGITQSPKYLFRKEGQNVTLSCEQNLNHDAMYWYRQDPGQGLRLIYYSQIVNDFQKGDIAEGYSVSREKKESFPLTVTSAQKNPTAFYLCASTEGGSNEKLFFGSGTQLSVL.

The rearrangement uses TRBV2 and TRBJ1-1; tentatively, D is TRBD1 (6 bases). Trimming cost V 3 bases and J 5 bases, with 16 bases left between them. CDR3 size: 15 residues. Per germline, CDR1 SNHLY and CDR2 FYNNEI. CDR3 in amino acids: CASSESGRGRTEAFF. DNA for the CDR3: TGTGCCAGCAGTGAGAGCGGCAGGGGTAGGACTGAAGCTTTCTTT.

CDR3 amino acids: CAWSEDREGGELFF. The CDR3 DNA follows: TGTGCCTGGAGTGAGGACAGGGAGGGCGGGGAGCTGTTTTTT. The chain joins TRBV30 to TRBJ2-2, with D tentatively TRBD1 (8 bases). The germline V and J ends were trimmed by 1 base and 7 bases, with 13 bases remaining between them. Germline CDR1 is GTSNPN and CDR2 is SVGIG (reference sequence). The CDR3 is 14 amino acids.

The rearrangement uses TRBV5-5 and TRBJ1-2; TRBD1 matches at 8 bases. Germline V gene lookup returns CDR1 SGHKS and CDR2 YYEKEE (reference sequence). The CDR3 totals 19 residues. The junction had 17 bases not matched to a gene; V was cut back by 4 bases and J by 0 bases. CDR3 protein: CASSRRVSGGEATNYGYTF. The CDR3 region has the DNA TGTGCCAGCAGCCGCAGGGTTTCAGGGGGCGAAGCAACTAACTATGGCTACACCTTC. Full variable domain (remainder filled in from reference TRBV5-5 and TRBJ1-2): DAGVTQSPTHLIKTRGQQVTLRCSPISGHKSVSWYQQVLGQGPQFIFQYYEKEERGRGNFPDRFSARQFPNYSSELNVNALLLGDSALYLCASSRRVSGGEATNYGYTFGSGTRLTVV.

This rearrangement joins TRBV10-3 to TRBJ1-3; perhaps TRBD1 as D (6 bases). V lost 7 bases, J lost 3 bases, and 16 bases lay in between. The CDR3 contains 15 residues. Germline V gene data show CDR1 as ENHRY and CDR2 as SYGVKD. DNA of the CDR3: TGTGCCATCACTTCGACAGGTAATCGTGGAAACACCATATATTTT. This translates into CAITSTGNRGNTIYF.

This chain joins TRBV7-9 and TRBJ1-1; no definite D call. In germline, CDR1 is SEHNR, CDR2 FQNEAQ (reference sequence). CDR3 length: 16 residues. Trimming took 5 bases from V and 4 from J, leaving 20 bases between them. The CDR3 loop is CASSPVPNSQGTEAFF. As DNA, the CDR3 is TGTGCCAGCAGCCCCGTACCGAACAGCCAAGGCACTGAAGCTTTCTTT.

The chain is built from TRBV11-2 and TRBJ2-3; 9 bases fit TRBD1. V lost 5 bases and J lost 4; bases outside the gene matches: 4. There are 14 residues in the CDR3. Germline V CDR1 and CDR2: SGHAT, FQNNGV. In DNA, the CDR3 is TGTGCCAGCAGCCCTACAGGGGGCGCAGATACGCAGTATTTT. It codes for CASSPTGGADTQYF. The whole variable domain, remainder taken from reference TRBV11-2 and TRBJ2-3, is EAGVAQSPRYKIIEKRQSVAFWCNPISGHATLYWYQQILGQGPKLLIQFQNNGVVDDSQLPKDRFSAERLKGVDSTLKIQPAKLEDSAVYLCASSPTGGADTQYFGPGTRLTVL.

This rearrangement joins TRBV18 to TRBJ1-5, with D tentatively TRBD1 (6 bases). Germline values: CDR1 KGHSH, CDR2 LQKENI. The length of the CDR3 is 15 residues. V shed 3 bases and J shed 7 bases, with 16 bases lying between them. CDR3 sequence: CASSPGSGGGQPQHF. CDR3 DNA: TGTGCCAGCTCACCGGGGAGCGGGGGCGGGCAGCCCCAGCATTTT.

The chain recombines TRBV5-6 with TRBJ2-4; 14 bases agree with TRBD2. V lost 3 bases to trimming and J lost 5 bases; unmatched junction nucleotides: 1. Germline CDR1 is SGHDT and CDR2 is YYEEEE. The CDR3 extends over 15 amino acids. CDR3 DNA: TGTGCCAGCAGCTGGGGACTAGCGGGAGAAAACATTCAGTACTTC. Protein product: CASSWGLAGENIQYF.

The J gene is TRBJ1-3, the V gene TRBV3-1 (or the pseudogene TRBV3-2); 7 bases agree with TRBD1. Trimming took 5 bases from V and 1 from J; bases not matched to a gene: 11. Germline-derived CDR1 and CDR2 are LGHDT and YNNKEL (reference sequence). CDR3 length: 17 residues. The CDR3 DNA reads TGTGCCAGCAGCTATTCGGCACAGGGGTTTTCTGGAAACACCATATATTTT. Amino acids: CASSYSAQGFSGNTIYF.

V usage is TRBV10-2 and J usage is TRBJ1-2; unclear D gene. The ends were cut back, 3 bases at V and 2 bases at J, with 7 bases in the middle. CDR1 and CDR2 from the germline V gene are WSHSY and SAAADI. The CDR3 spans 13 residues. The CDR3 sequence: CASSEWPNYGYTF. The DNA for the CDR3 is TGCGCCAGCAGTGAATGGCCGAACTATGGCTACACCTTC.

DNA of the CDR3: TGTGCCTGCCCCCGGACAGGGGGCGACGAGCAGTACTTC. Its translation is CACPRTGGDEQYF. The gene calls are TRBV30 and TRBJ2-7; 11 bases map to TRBD1. CDR1 and CDR2 (germline): GTSNPN, SVGIG (reference sequence). V shed 6 bases, J shed 5 bases, and the junction held 6 bases outside the gene matches. This CDR3 has 13 amino acids.

The chain is built from TRBV6-2 or TRBV6-3 and TRBJ2-3; 10 nucleotides agree with TRBD2. The junction had 7 bases not matched to a gene; V was cut back by 5 bases and J by 2 bases. The CDR3 covers 16 residues. In germline, CDR1 is MNHEY, CDR2 SVGEGT. CDR3: CASSRELAGNTDTQYF. The CDR3, as DNA: TGTGCCAGCAGTCGGGAACTAGCGGGAAACACAGATACGCAGTATTTT.

The gene calls are TRBV12-5 and TRBJ2-7; D possibly corresponds to TRBD2 (6 bases). Trimming stripped 6 bases from V and 4 bases from J, with 16 bases between. The CDR3 loop spans 14 amino acids. Germline CDR1 and CDR2: LGHNT and FRNRAP. CDR3 protein: CASGQGTGVYEQYF. CDR3 nucleotide sequence: TGTGCTAGTGGCCAAGGGACGGGGGTTTACGAGCAGTACTTC.

The CDR3 nucleotides are TGTGCCAGCAGTTTATCGGTCAGTGCTAGTAATCAGCCCCAGCATTTT. It specifies CASSLSVSASNQPQHF. The chain is built from TRBV28 and TRBJ1-5; D is ambiguous. This CDR3 comprises 16 residues. V dropped 1 base and J dropped 4 bases, with 14 bases sitting between them. Germline lookup yields CDR1 MDHEN and CDR2 SYDVKM.

The chain links TRBV5-1 to TRBJ1-1; D is possibly TRBD1 (5 bases). V shed 4 bases and J shed 7 bases, with 14 bases lying between them. The CDR3 has 13 residues. Germline CDR1 is SGHRS and CDR2 is YFSETQ. The CDR3 DNA reads as TGCGCCAGCAGCATTGGGACTGAGATTGAAGCTTTCTTT. This encodes CASSIGTEIEAFF. Complete variable domain (other parts from reference TRBV5-1 and TRBJ1-1): KAGVTQTPRYLIKTRGQQVTLSCSPISGHRSVSWYQQTPGQGLQFLFEYFSETQRNKGNFPGRFSGRQFSNSRSEMNVSTLELGDSALYLCASSIGTEIEAFFGQGTRLTVV.

Remarks on this clone: At the DNA level, this CDR3 is encoded by other sequences in the same sample as well. The chain employs TRBV5-1 and TRBJ2-7; the D gene is possibly TRBD1 (5 bases). CDR1 and CDR2 (germline): SGHRS, YFSETQ. This CDR3 is 14 amino acids long. V lost 0 bases and J 1 base, leaving 8 bases between the germline ends. The chain's CDR3 is CASSLGTPSYEQYF. The CDR3 DNA is TGCGCCAGCAGCTTGGGGACACCTTCCTACGAGCAGTACTTC.

This sequence joins TRBV7-2 and TRBJ1-1; tentatively, D is TRBD1 (6 bases). CDR3 length: 13 amino acids. Germline CDR1 reads SGHTA; CDR2 reads FQGNSA. With 6 bases removed from V and 1 base from J, the gap between germline ends came to 9 bases. The CDR3 DNA reads as TGTGCCAGCAGGACAGGTTGGAACACTGAAGCTTTCTTT. Its protein is CASRTGWNTEAFF.